The source of this T cell receptor (beta chain) is a study of T-cell memory formation after mild COVID-19. A single record per CDR3 protein comes from TCRdb applying MiXCR to the 5' RACE reads. The profile shows roughly 240,000 distinct CDR3 sequences, 15% to 20% of them singletons. This clonotype has more than one count but fewer than ten. This sequence originates from a man aged 18 to 35 who had mild COVID-19 (a few samples of this study predate the infection). Cell type and time point are not known. The sample consisted of PBMCs or a T cell subset sorted from them (not recorded which).

The CDR3 loop is CASSLRGTGVQETQYF. DNA of the CDR3: TGTGCCAGCAGCTTACGCGGGACAGGGGTACAAGAGACCCAGTACTTC. The chain is built from TRBV11-2 and TRBJ2-5; 10 bases line up with TRBD1. The V gene end was trimmed by 2 bases and the J gene end by 2 bases; junction bases not matched to a gene: 5. Per the germline V gene, CDR1 is SGHAT and CDR2 is FQNNGV. CDR3 length: 16 residues.